This T cell receptor beta chain was captured in a study of blood T cell repertoires in COVID-19. Participants spanned ages about 18 to 90 years and resided in fewer than 30 US areas. Clinical history reported by participants formed the basis on which cohorts were assigned. Trimming at V came to 1 base and at J to 3 bases, leaving 7 bases not matched to a gene. From germline, CDR1 is LGHNA and CDR2 YSLEER. The CDR3 runs 17 residues. Sequencing was performed with immunoSEQ multiplex PCR; in TCRdb, only in-frame clones are kept and a portion is missing. The sample lists fewer than 600,000 clones; more than 75% were seen once.

The chain combines TRBV4-3 with TRBJ2-1, with 9 bases lining up with TRBD2. The sequencing sample was made of PBMCs or T cells enriched from blood (not recorded which). This receptor was obtained from a woman aged 40 to 50 who had recovered from COVID-19. For the CDR3, the DNA is TGCGCCAGCAGCCAAGGGGGGCTAGCGGGAAGCTACAATGAGCAGTTCTTC. Its translation is CASSQGGLAGSYNEQFF.